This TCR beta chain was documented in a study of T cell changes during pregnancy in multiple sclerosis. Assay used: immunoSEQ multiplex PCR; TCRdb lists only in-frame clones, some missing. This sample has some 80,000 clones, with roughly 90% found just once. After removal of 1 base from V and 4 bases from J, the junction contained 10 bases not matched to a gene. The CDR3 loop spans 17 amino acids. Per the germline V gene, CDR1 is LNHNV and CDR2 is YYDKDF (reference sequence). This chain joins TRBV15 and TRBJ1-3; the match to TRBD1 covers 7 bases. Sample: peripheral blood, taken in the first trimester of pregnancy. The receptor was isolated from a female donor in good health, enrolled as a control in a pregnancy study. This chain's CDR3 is CATSRGTGDPLGNTIYF. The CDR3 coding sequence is TGTGCCACCAGCAGAGGGACAGGCGACCCACTAGGAAACACCATATATTTT.